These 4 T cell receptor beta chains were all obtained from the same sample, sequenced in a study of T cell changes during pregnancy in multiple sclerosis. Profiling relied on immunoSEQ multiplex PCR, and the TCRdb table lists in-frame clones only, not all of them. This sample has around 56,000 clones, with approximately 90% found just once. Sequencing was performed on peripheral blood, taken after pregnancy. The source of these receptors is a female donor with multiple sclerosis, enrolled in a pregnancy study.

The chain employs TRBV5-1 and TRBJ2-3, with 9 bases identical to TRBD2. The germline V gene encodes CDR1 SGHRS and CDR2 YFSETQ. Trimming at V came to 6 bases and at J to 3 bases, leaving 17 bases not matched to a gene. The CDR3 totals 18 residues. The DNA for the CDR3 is TGCGCCAGCAAGGGCTTCGGAACTTTAGCGGGGGATACAGATACGCAGTATTTT. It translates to CASKGFGTLAGDTDTQYF.

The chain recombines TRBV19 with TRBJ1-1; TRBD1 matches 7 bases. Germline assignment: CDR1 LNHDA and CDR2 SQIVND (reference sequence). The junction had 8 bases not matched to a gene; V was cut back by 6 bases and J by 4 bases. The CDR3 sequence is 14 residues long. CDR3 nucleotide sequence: TGTGCCAGTAGGGGGACAGCGTCTGGCACTGAAGCTTTCTTT. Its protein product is CASRGTASGTEAFF.

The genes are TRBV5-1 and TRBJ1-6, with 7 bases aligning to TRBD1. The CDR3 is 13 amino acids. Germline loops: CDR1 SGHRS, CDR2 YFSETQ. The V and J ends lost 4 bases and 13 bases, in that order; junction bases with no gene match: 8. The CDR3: CASSPSDRDPLHF. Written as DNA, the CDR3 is TGCGCCAGCAGCCCGTCTGACAGGGACCCCCTCCACTTT.

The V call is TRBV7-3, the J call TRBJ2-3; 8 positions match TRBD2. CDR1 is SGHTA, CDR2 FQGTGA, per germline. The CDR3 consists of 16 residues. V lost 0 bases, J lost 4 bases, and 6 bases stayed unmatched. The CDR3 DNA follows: TGTGCCAGCAGCTTAACGACCGCGGGGGGCGCAGATACGCAGTATTTT. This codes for CASSLTTAGGADTQYF.